This T cell receptor beta chain came from a study of blood T cell repertoires in COVID-19. The overall study: Researchers got acute and convalescent COVID-19 samples from the United States, Italy and Spain. Sample material is recorded as cDNA or gDNA derived from T cells, B-cell-depleted T cells, or PBMCs.

In the source study's methods: Estimates of nucleated cell counts were drawn from the amplification of reference gene primers. Clones were sequenced by immunoSEQ multiplex PCR, and TCRdb holds only the in-frame ones, with some missing. V and J calls and clone size are copied from that table; D and trimming were computed from the DNA. This sample carries a few hundred thousand clones, more than 70% of them seen once, and the ten largest clones take 6% to 6.5%. This clone is a singleton in its sample. In germline, CDR1 is MNHEY, CDR2 SVGEGT. Deletions cut 5 bases from V and 3 bases from J, with 14 bases between. The CDR3 loop spans 15 amino acids.

The sequence was obtained from a woman aged 25 to 39 with COVID-19, enrolled during active disease. This rearrangement joins TRBV6-2 or TRBV6-3 to TRBJ2-1; D is perhaps TRBD2 (6 bases). Sequencing used peripheral blood. CDR3 amino acids: CASSRSGDHYNEQFF. Written as DNA, the CDR3 is TGTGCCAGCAGTCGTAGCGGTGACCACTACAATGAGCAGTTCTTC.